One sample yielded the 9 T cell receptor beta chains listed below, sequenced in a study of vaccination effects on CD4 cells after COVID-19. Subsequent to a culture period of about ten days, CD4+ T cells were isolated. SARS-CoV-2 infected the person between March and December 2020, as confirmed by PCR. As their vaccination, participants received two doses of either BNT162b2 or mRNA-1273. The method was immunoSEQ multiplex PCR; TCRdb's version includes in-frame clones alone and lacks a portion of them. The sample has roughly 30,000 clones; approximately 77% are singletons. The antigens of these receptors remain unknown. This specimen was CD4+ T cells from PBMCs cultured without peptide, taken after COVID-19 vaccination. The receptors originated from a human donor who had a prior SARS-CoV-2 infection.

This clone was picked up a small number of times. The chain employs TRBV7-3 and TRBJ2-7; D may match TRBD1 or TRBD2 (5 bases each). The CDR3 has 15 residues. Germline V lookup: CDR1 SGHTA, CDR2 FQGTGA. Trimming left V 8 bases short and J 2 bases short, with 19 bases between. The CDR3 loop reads CASPWVGVGTYEQYF. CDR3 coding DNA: TGTGCCAGCCCTTGGGTGGGGGTAGGAACCTACGAGCAGTACTTC.

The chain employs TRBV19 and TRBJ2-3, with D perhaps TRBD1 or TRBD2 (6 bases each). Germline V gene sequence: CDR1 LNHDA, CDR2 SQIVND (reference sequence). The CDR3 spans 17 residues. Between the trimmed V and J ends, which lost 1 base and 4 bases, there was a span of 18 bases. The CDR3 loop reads CASSIGGAASYSDTQYF. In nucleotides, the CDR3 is TGTGCCAGTAGTATAGGGGGGGCAGCTAGTTACTCAGATACGCAGTATTTT. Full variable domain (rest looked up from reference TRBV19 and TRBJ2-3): DGGITQSPKYLFRKEGQNVTLSCEQNLNHDAMYWYRQDPGQGLRLIYYSQIVNDFQKGDIAEGYSVSREKKESFPLTVTSAQKNPTAFYLCASSIGGAASYSDTQYFGPGTRLTVL.

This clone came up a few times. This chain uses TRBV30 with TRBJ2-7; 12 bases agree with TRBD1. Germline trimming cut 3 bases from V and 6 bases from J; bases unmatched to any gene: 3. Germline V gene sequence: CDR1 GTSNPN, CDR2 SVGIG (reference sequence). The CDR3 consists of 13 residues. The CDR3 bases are TGTGCCTGGAGCCGGGACAGGGGGCTCGAGCAGTACTTC. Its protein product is CAWSRDRGLEQYF.

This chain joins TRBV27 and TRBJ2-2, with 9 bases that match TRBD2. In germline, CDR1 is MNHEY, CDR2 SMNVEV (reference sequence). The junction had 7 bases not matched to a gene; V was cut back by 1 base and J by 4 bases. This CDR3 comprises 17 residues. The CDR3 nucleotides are TGTGCCAGCAGTTTATATGGCCTAGCGGGATCCACCGGGGAGCTGTTTTTT. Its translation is CASSLYGLAGSTGELFF.

The CDR3 DNA follows: TGTGCCAGCAGTACACGGGGAGGTGGCTACACCTTC. This gives the protein CASSTRGGGYTF. The chain uses TRBV6-5 and TRBJ1-2; D is undetermined. Germline CDR1 MNHEY, CDR2 SVGAGI. CDR3 length: 12 amino acids. Trimming left V 5 bases short and J 7 bases short, with 11 bases between.

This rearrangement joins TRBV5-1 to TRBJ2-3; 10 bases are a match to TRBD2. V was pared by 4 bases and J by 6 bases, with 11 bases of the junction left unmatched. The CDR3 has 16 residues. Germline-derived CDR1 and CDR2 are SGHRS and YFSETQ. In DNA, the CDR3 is TGCGCCAGCAGCCATGCCAGCGGGGGGGTTCGGGATACGCAGTATTTT. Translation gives CASSHASGGVRDTQYF.

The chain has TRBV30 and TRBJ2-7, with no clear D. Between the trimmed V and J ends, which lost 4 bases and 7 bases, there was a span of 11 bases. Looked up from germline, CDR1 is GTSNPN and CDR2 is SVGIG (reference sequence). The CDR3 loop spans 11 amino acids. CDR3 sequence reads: CAWKKNSEQYF. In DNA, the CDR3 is TGTGCCTGGAAGAAGAACTCAGAGCAGTACTTC.

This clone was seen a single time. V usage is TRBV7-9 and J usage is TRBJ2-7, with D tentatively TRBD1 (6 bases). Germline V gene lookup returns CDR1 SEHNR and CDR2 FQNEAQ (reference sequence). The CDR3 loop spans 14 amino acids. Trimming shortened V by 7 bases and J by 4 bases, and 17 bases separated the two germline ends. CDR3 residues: CASTAGQGIYEQYF. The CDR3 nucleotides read TGTGCCAGCACCGCCGGGCAGGGGATTTACGAGCAGTACTTC.

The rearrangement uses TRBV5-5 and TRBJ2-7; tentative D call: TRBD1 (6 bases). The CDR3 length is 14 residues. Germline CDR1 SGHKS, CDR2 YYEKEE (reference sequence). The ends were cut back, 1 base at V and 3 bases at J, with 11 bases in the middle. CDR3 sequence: CASSLHRVIYEQYF. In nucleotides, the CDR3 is TGTGCCAGCAGCTTGCACAGGGTGATCTACGAGCAGTACTTC.